The next 19 T cell receptor beta chains were all read from a single sample in a study of graft-versus-host responses after intestinal transplantation. Profiled with immunoSEQ multiplex PCR; TCRdb holds only in-frame clones, not every one. Among about 82,000 clones, 75% to 95% were seen once, and the ten largest hold about 0.38%. Their specific antigens are unknown. This specimen consisted of unstimulated CD4+ T cells sorted from spleen or lymph node cells, obtained before transplant. The receptors derive from a human donor who was the organ donor for an intestinal transplant.

In its sample, this clone was seen a few times. The chain joins TRBV11-2 to TRBJ1-6, with D unclear. V shed 2 bases and J shed 5 bases, with 4 bases lying between them. The germline gives CDR1 SGHAT, CDR2 FQNNGV. The CDR3 runs 13 residues. CDR3 sequence reads: CASSLTDNSPLHF. The CDR3 DNA sequence: TGTGCCAGCAGCTTAACAGATAATTCACCCCTCCACTTT.

The chain carries TRBV5-4 and TRBJ2-3; 7 positions agree with TRBD1. The germline CDR1 and CDR2 sequences are SGHNT and YYREEE (reference sequence). The CDR3 extends over 13 amino acids. Trimming at V came to 6 bases and at J to 2 bases, leaving 3 bases not matched to a gene. CDR3 DNA: TGTGCCAGCATGGGACAGAACACAGATACGCAGTATTTT. Translated, it gives CASMGQNTDTQYF.

V gene TRBV9 combines with J gene TRBJ1-3; 10 nucleotides align to TRBD1. V shed 3 bases and J 4 bases; nucleotides not matched to a gene: 10. Germline V gene sequence: CDR1 SGDLS, CDR2 YYNGEE. The CDR3 spans 17 residues. This CDR3 reads CASSAPLWTGGGNTIYF. CDR3 DNA sequence: TGTGCCAGCAGCGCTCCGCTTTGGACAGGGGGAGGAAACACCATATATTTT.

V gene TRBV5-1 combines with J gene TRBJ2-1, with 11 bases identical to TRBD2. Germline V gives CDR1 SGHRS, CDR2 YFSETQ. The CDR3 consists of 15 residues. V gave up 6 bases and J gave up 3 bases; unmatched junction bases: 5. DNA for the CDR3: TGCGCCAGCACCATGGGACTAGCGGACTACAATGAGCAGTTCTTC. Its translation: CASTMGLADYNEQFF.

The chain combines TRBV15 with TRBJ2-6; tentative D call: TRBD1 (5 bases). The ends were cut back, 5 bases at V and 0 bases at J, with 11 bases in the middle. This CDR3 comprises 16 residues. Germline CDR1 LNHNV, CDR2 YYDKDF (reference sequence). The CDR3 DNA reads TGTGCCACCAGCTACAGGAGAAGCTCTGGGGCCAACGTCCTGACTTTC. It yields the protein CATSYRRSSGANVLTF.

The chain has TRBV12-5 and TRBJ2-2; 8 bases align to TRBD1. V lost 7 bases to trimming and J lost 0 bases; unmatched junction nucleotides: 4. This CDR3 contains 15 residues. The germline V gene has CDR1 LGHNT and CDR2 FRNRAP. CDR3 in amino acids: CASATGQANTGELFF. CDR3 nucleotide sequence: TGTGCTAGTGCCACGGGACAGGCGAACACCGGGGAGCTGTTTTTT.

The chain has TRBV2 and TRBJ2-7, with 9 bases lining up with TRBD1. This CDR3 is built from 14 residues. Germline CDR1 and CDR2: SNHLY and FYNNEI. Unmatched junction bases numbered 4, after V lost 6 bases and J lost 1 base. This CDR3 reads CASRGDRVSYEQYF. The CDR3 DNA reads as TGTGCCAGCAGGGGGGACAGGGTTTCCTACGAGCAGTACTTC.

V gene TRBV14 combines with J gene TRBJ2-1; D remains ambiguous. Germline CDR1 and CDR2: SGHDN and FVKESK. The CDR3 contains 17 residues. Trimming left V 0 bases short and J 2 bases short, with 14 bases between. The CDR3 is CASSQDARPRTYNEQFF. CDR3 nucleotide sequence: TGTGCCAGCAGCCAAGATGCCCGACCTAGAACCTACAATGAGCAGTTCTTC.

This clone was seen only a few times. The genes are TRBV5-6 and TRBJ2-7, with TRBD2 matching over 9 bases. V gave up 4 bases and J gave up 1 base; unmatched junction bases: 9. The CDR3 extends over 16 amino acids. Germline V gene lookup returns CDR1 SGHDT and CDR2 YYEEEE. CDR3 in amino acids: CASSHLGSGRSYEQYF. For the CDR3, the DNA is TGTGCCAGCAGCCACCTGGGTAGCGGGAGATCCTACGAGCAGTACTTC.

The chain employs TRBV9 and TRBJ2-3; 7 nucleotides line up with TRBD2. V dropped 0 bases and J dropped 1; count of bases not matched to a gene: 14. Germline values: CDR1 SGDLS, CDR2 YYNGEE. CDR3 size: 19 residues. The CDR3 region is CASSVDFRDYPLGTDTQYF. CDR3 nucleotide sequence: TGTGCCAGCAGCGTAGATTTCAGGGACTACCCTCTAGGCACAGATACGCAGTATTTT.

The V and J genes are TRBV5-1 and TRBJ2-5, with 10 bases aligning to TRBD1. Unmatched junction bases numbered 7, after V lost 4 bases and J lost 4 bases. This CDR3 is built from 15 residues. Germline loops: CDR1 SGHRS, CDR2 YFSETQ. The CDR3 loop reads CASSARDRGRETQYF. CDR3 DNA: TGCGCCAGCAGCGCACGGGACAGGGGAAGAGAGACCCAGTACTTC.

The chain links TRBV30 to TRBJ2-2; 7 bases are a match to TRBD1. J was trimmed by 8 bases and V by 4 bases; bases with no gene match: 1. Looked up from germline, CDR1 is GTSNPN and CDR2 is SVGIG (reference sequence). The CDR3 consists of 11 residues. The CDR3, as DNA: TGTGCCTGGAAGGGGGCAGGGGAGCTGTTTTTT. It encodes CAWKGAGELFF.

This chain uses TRBV29-1 with TRBJ1-3; perhaps TRBD1 as D (5 bases). The ends were cut back, 7 bases at V and 0 bases at J, with 13 bases in the middle. CDR3 size: 14 residues. Looked up from germline, CDR1 is SQVTM and CDR2 is ANQGSEA. The CDR3: CSAGLQDSGNTIYF. Written as DNA, the CDR3 is TGCAGCGCTGGGTTACAGGACTCTGGAAACACCATATATTTT.

Concerning this clone: Other DNA variants within this sample encode the same CDR3. The chain couples TRBV5-1 to TRBJ2-1; perhaps TRBD2 as D (5 bases). V lost 0 bases and J 8 bases, leaving 18 bases between the germline ends. There are 16 residues in the CDR3. The germline V gene has CDR1 SGHRS and CDR2 YFSETQ. The CDR3 DNA reads as TGCGCCAGCAGCTTGGGAGGGTCGGTAATCGTTGATGAGCAGTTCTTC. It encodes CASSLGGSVIVDEQFF.

V and J are TRBV5-1 and TRBJ2-7; D remains unclear. The CDR3 runs 16 residues. Germline assignment: CDR1 SGHRS and CDR2 YFSETQ. V was pared by 1 base and J by 1 base, with 15 bases between. Here the CDR3 DNA reads TGCGCCAGCAGCTTGACGAGTCAAAGCCGATCCTACGAGCAGTACTTC. It codes for CASSLTSQSRSYEQYF.

The chain joins TRBV5-1 to TRBJ1-4; TRBD1 aligns across 7 bases. CDR1 is SGHRS and CDR2 is YFSETQ in the germline V gene. J lost 4 bases, V lost 2 bases, and 2 bases had no gene match. The length of the CDR3 is 14 residues. CDR3 region: CASSLQGSNEKLFF. The CDR3 DNA follows: TGCGCCAGCAGCTTACAGGGGAGTAATGAAAAACTGTTTTTT.

The rearrangement joins TRBV19 to TRBJ2-2; D remains ambiguous. Germline-derived CDR1 and CDR2 are LNHDA and SQIVND (reference sequence). The CDR3 consists of 12 residues. The V end was cut by 3 bases, the J end by 7 bases, with 6 bases between. In DNA, the CDR3 is TGTGCCAGTAGTATTTCGGTCGGGGAGCTGTTTTTT. It specifies CASSISVGELFF.

The CDR3 is CASSLGGGTTDTDTQYF. The CDR3 DNA follows: TGCGCCAGCAGCTTGGGGGGAGGGACTACCGACACAGATACGCAGTATTTT. The chain combines TRBV5-1 with TRBJ2-3; TRBD2 matches at 7 bases. CDR3 length: 17 residues. Germline values: CDR1 SGHRS, CDR2 YFSETQ. V lost 0 bases and J lost 2; bases outside the gene matches: 9.

The rearrangement uses TRBV28 and TRBJ2-1, with D perhaps matching TRBD1 (7 bases). Between the trimmed V and J ends, which lost 3 bases and 0 bases, there was a span of 18 bases. This CDR3 spans 18 amino acids. Germline V CDR1 and CDR2: MDHEN, SYDVKM. CDR3 coding DNA: TGTGCCAGCAGTTTTACAGGGGCAGGGAGGAGCTCCTACAATGAGCAGTTCTTC. Translated, it gives CASSFTGAGRSSYNEQFF.